This entry lists 28 T cell receptor beta chains sequenced from one sample in a study of cytomegalovirus exposure and HLA in healthy donors (dated by TCRdb to 2016 to 2017). Preparation of the library involved the immunoSEQ multiplex PCR assay. As stored in TCRdb, this immuneACCESS dataset retains in-frame rearrangements with V and J assigned. A fraction of the clones does not appear; measured against another copy, unresolved V genes explain less than half of the discrepancy, and the remainder lacks a known reason. Counted in this sample were some 76,000 clones; 90% to 95% of them appeared once. 2.1% of the sample lies in the top ten. The sample taken for sequencing was PBMCs. The receptors were sampled from a woman under 30 in good health and CMV-seronegative.

J is TRBJ2-1 and V is TRBV29-1; 14 bases match TRBD2. This CDR3 is built from 15 residues. The germline V gene has CDR1 SQVTM and CDR2 ANQGSEA. J was trimmed by 6 bases and V by 7 bases; bases with no gene match: 8. In nucleotides, the CDR3 is TGCAGCGCCCCCGGGGGGACTAGCGGGAGCAATGAGCAGTTCTTC. Amino acid sequence: CSAPGGTSGSNEQFF.

V and J are TRBV13 and TRBJ1-2, with 7 bases lining up with TRBD1. The ends lost 4 bases at V and 4 bases at J; junction bases unmatched: 15. The CDR3 runs 17 residues. Germline CDR1 reads PRHDT; CDR2 reads FYEKMQ (reference sequence). The CDR3 coding sequence is TGTGCCAGCAGCTCCGCTATTCTCGGGACAGCTGGCTATGGCTACACCTTC. It codes for CASSSAILGTAGYGYTF.

The rearrangement uses TRBV27 and TRBJ2-1, with a possible D match to TRBD1 (6 bases). This CDR3 contains 16 residues. V gave up 4 bases and J gave up 0 bases, with 13 bases separating them. Germline values: CDR1 MNHEY, CDR2 SMNVEV (reference sequence). DNA for the CDR3: TGTGCCAGCAGTTCGCCGACAGGCAACTCCTACAATGAGCAGTTCTTC. Residues: CASSSPTGNSYNEQFF.

The chain links TRBV5-1 to TRBJ2-5; D is unresolved. The germline CDR1 and CDR2 sequences are SGHRS and YFSETQ. The CDR3 totals 14 residues. V was clipped by 0 bases and J by 0 bases, with 6 bases between them. CDR3 DNA: TGCGCCAGCAGCTTGGAGCGCAACCAAGAGACCCAGTACTTC. Translation: CASSLERNQETQYF.

V and J are TRBV6-1 and TRBJ1-2; a weak D match, TRBD1 (5 bases). The CDR3 extends over 13 amino acids. Between the trimmed V and J ends, which lost 6 bases and 4 bases, there was a span of 12 bases. Germline CDR1 is MNHNS and CDR2 is SASEGT. The CDR3 loop reads CASRRGEGYGYTF. The CDR3 nucleotides are TGTGCCAGCAGGCGGGGGGAGGGCTATGGCTACACCTTC.

A few counts support this clone. The chain couples TRBV6-4 to TRBJ1-1, with 8 bases matching TRBD1. The CDR3 length is 14 residues. J was trimmed by 1 base and V by 8 bases; bases with no gene match: 6. CDR1 is MRHNA and CDR2 is SNTAGT in the germline V gene. The CDR3 bases are TGTGCCAGCCGAGTTGACAGGGGGAACACTGAAGCTTTCTTT. It codes for CASRVDRGNTEAFF.

The chain uses TRBV15 and TRBJ2-7, with 8 bases lining up with TRBD2. The V segment lost 5 bases and the J segment 2 bases; nucleotides outside the gene matches: 8. The CDR3 is 15 amino acids. The germline V gene encodes CDR1 LNHNV and CDR2 YYDKDF (reference sequence). The CDR3 DNA follows: TGTGCCACCAGCCCAGGGACTAGTCTAACCTACGAGCAGTACTTC. Its translation: CATSPGTSLTYEQYF.

The chain combines TRBV9 with TRBJ1-2, with TRBD1 matching over 9 bases. This CDR3 spans 14 amino acids. The V segment lost 1 base and the J segment 3 bases; nucleotides outside the gene matches: 1. Germline V gene lookup returns CDR1 SGDLS and CDR2 YYNGEE. CDR3 DNA sequence: TGTGCCAGCAGCGTAAACAGGGGGCACTATGGCTACACCTTC. It is translated as CASSVNRGHYGYTF.

J is TRBJ2-6 and V is TRBV7-9; D call uncertain. Looked up from germline, CDR1 is SEHNR and CDR2 is FQNEAQ (reference sequence). The CDR3 has 14 amino acids. The V end was cut by 7 bases, the J end by 0 bases, with 7 bases between. In DNA, the CDR3 is TGTGCCAGCATTAGCCTCTCTGGGGCCAACGTCCTGACTTTC. Translated, it gives CASISLSGANVLTF.

A single count supports this clone. V usage is TRBV30 and J usage is TRBJ2-5; D ambiguous. The V gene lost 2 bases and the J gene lost 5 bases, with 6 bases spanning the gap. Per germline, CDR1 GTSNPN and CDR2 SVGIG (reference sequence). The CDR3 loop spans 11 amino acids. CDR3 in DNA: TGTGCCTGGAGTAATAGTGAGACCCAGTACTTC. It yields the protein CAWSNSETQYF.

The gene calls are TRBV5-1 and TRBJ2-1, with 11 bases that match TRBD2. This CDR3 contains 19 residues. CDR1 SGHRS and CDR2 YFSETQ come from the germline V gene. With V trimmed by 1 base and J by 4 bases, 13 bases remained unmatched. CDR3 bases: TGCGCCAGCAGCTTGACTAGCGGGAGTGGGGGGTTGGTTTACAATGAGCAGTTCTTC. Its protein product is CASSLTSGSGGLVYNEQFF. The variable domain in full, with the rest retrieved from reference TRBV5-1 and TRBJ2-1, is KAGVTQTPRYLIKTRGQQVTLSCSPISGHRSVSWYQQTPGQGLQFLFEYFSETQRNKGNFPGRFSGRQFSNSRSEMNVSTLELGDSALYLCASSLTSGSGGLVYNEQFFGPGTRLTVL.

The chain combines TRBV28 with TRBJ2-2; 7 positions match TRBD2. The ends lost 9 bases at V and 4 bases at J; junction bases unmatched: 5. Germline loops: CDR1 MDHEN, CDR2 SYDVKM. CDR3 length: 13 amino acids. As DNA, the CDR3 is TGTGCCAGTAGTGGGAGGGTCACCGGGGAGCTGTTTTTT. Protein product: CASSGRVTGELFF.

This sequence joins TRBV6-6 and TRBJ1-2; TRBD1 might be the D (5 bases). V lost 0 bases and J lost 12, with 14 bases in between. The CDR3 is 13 amino acids. Germline lookup yields CDR1 MNHNY and CDR2 SVGAGI (reference sequence). CDR3 coding DNA: TGTGCCAGCAGTTACTCAAGGACATCCCCGGACACCTTC. Its translation is CASSYSRTSPDTF.

CDR3 protein: CATQYRGTGELFF. In DNA, the CDR3 is TGTGCCACCCAATACAGGGGCACCGGGGAGCTGTTTTTT. The J gene is TRBJ2-2, the V gene TRBV6-1, with TRBD1 matching 7 bases. The V segment lost 10 bases and the J segment 4 bases; nucleotides outside the gene matches: 6. CDR3 length: 13 amino acids. Germline loops: CDR1 MNHNS, CDR2 SASEGT.

This sequence joins TRBV5-8 and TRBJ1-2; TRBD1 matches 10 bases. The CDR3 runs 15 residues. V shed 1 base and J 10 bases; nucleotides not matched to a gene: 10. Germline CDR1 is SGHTS and CDR2 is YDEGEE. For the CDR3, the DNA is TGTGCCAGCAGCTTGAGGGCCGGGACAGGGGCCCACTACACCTTC. Protein: CASSLRAGTGAHYTF.

The rearrangement links TRBV19 to TRBJ1-5; no reliable D call. The V gene's germline CDR1 is LNHDA and CDR2 SQIVND (reference sequence). CDR3 length equals 14 residues. The V gene lost 0 bases and the J gene lost 6 bases, with 9 bases spanning the gap. The CDR3 reads CASSIDRFGQPQHF. CDR3 bases: TGTGCCAGTAGTATAGATCGGTTTGGTCAGCCCCAGCATTTT.

The J gene is TRBJ2-5, the V gene TRBV11-1; D uncertain. CDR3 size: 14 residues. Trimming took off 3 bases at V and 2 bases at J, with 10 bases between the two ends. The germline V gene has CDR1 SGHAT and CDR2 FQDESV (reference sequence). The DNA of the CDR3 is TGTGCCAGCAGCTTTTTGGGCGCGCAAGAGACCCAGTACTTC. Protein sequence: CASSFLGAQETQYF.

In this sample, this clone turned up once. J is TRBJ1-2 and V is TRBV2; the D gene is possibly TRBD1 (5 bases). The CDR3 loop spans 14 amino acids. V lost 2 bases and J 4 bases, leaving 11 bases between the germline ends. CDR1 and CDR2 from the germline V gene are SNHLY and FYNNEI. The CDR3: CASSEQGSVYGYTF. CDR3 DNA sequence: TGTGCCAGCAGTGAACAGGGCTCCGTCTATGGCTACACCTTC.

This clone was counted only a few times. This chain joins TRBV30 and TRBJ1-1, with TRBD1 matching over 9 bases. J lost 1 base, V lost 2 bases, and 2 bases had no gene match. Germline CDR1 and CDR2: GTSNPN and SVGIG (reference sequence). The CDR3 loop spans 14 amino acids. DNA of the CDR3: TGTGCCTGGAGTCAGACAGGGGGGAACACTGAAGCTTTCTTT. This encodes CAWSQTGGNTEAFF.

The chain is built from TRBV30 and TRBJ2-1, with 8 nucleotides matching TRBD2. Germline V gene lookup returns CDR1 GTSNPN and CDR2 SVGIG (reference sequence). V shed 2 bases, J shed 5 bases, and the junction held 2 bases outside the gene matches. This CDR3 comprises 13 residues. In DNA form, the CDR3 reads TGTGCCTGGAGTAGCGGGGGACACAATGAGCAGTTCTTC. Amino acids: CAWSSGGHNEQFF. Using reference TRBV30 and TRBJ2-1 for the parts outside the CDR3, the full variable domain is SQTIHQWPATLVQPVGSPLSLECTVEGTSNPNLYWYRQAAGRGLQLLFYSVGIGQISSEVPQNLSASRPQDRQFILSSKKLLLSDSGFYLCAWSSGGHNEQFFGPGTRLTVL.

The chain combines TRBV10-3 with TRBJ2-5; D perhaps matches TRBD2 (5 bases). V lost 4 bases, J lost 9 bases, and 21 bases lay in between. Germline V lookup: CDR1 ENHRY, CDR2 SYGVKD. The CDR3 extends over 15 amino acids. CDR3 nucleotides: TGTGCCATCAGTGGCGAATCCAACCCGGGGTCGTCCCAGTACTTC. It specifies CAISGESNPGSSQYF.

The genes are TRBV7-9 and TRBJ2-5; 11 bases line up with TRBD2. Looked up from germline, CDR1 is SEHNR and CDR2 is FQNEAQ (reference sequence). The V and J ends lost 4 bases and 5 bases, in that order; junction bases with no gene match: 3. The CDR3 is 14 residues long. As DNA, the CDR3 is TGTGCCAGCAGCTCCCGGACTAGCGGGGAGACCCAGTACTTC. This encodes CASSSRTSGETQYF.

The chain recombines TRBV6-4 with TRBJ1-2, with D possibly being TRBD1 (6 bases). Germline V gives CDR1 MRHNA, CDR2 SNTAGT. The CDR3 runs to 10 residues. Trimming removed 11 bases at V and 6 bases at J, with 10 bases between. The CDR3 protein is CAARTDGYTF. CDR3 in DNA: TGTGCCGCTAGGACAGATGGCTACACCTTC.

The chain carries TRBV30 and TRBJ2-7; D ambiguous. Trimming pared 1 base from V and 3 bases from J, leaving 4 bases between. This CDR3 is 11 amino acids long. Germline CDR1 is GTSNPN and CDR2 is SVGIG (reference sequence). CDR3 coding DNA: TGTGCCTGGAGTGATCTCTACGAGCAGTACTTC. It yields the protein CAWSDLYEQYF.

The J gene is TRBJ2-3, the V gene TRBV4-3; D uncertain. The CDR3 runs 15 residues. The germline V and J ends were trimmed by 2 bases and 0 bases, with 9 bases remaining between them. Germline CDR1 LGHNA, CDR2 YSLEER. The CDR3 sequence is CASSQISASTDTQYF. For the CDR3, the DNA is TGCGCCAGCAGCCAAATCAGTGCTAGCACAGATACGCAGTATTTT.

The chain has TRBV5-1 and TRBJ2-7, with 9 bases lining up with TRBD1. Trimming cost V 4 bases and J 9 bases; bases outside gene matches: 8. Germline CDR1 reads SGHRS; CDR2 reads YFSETQ. The CDR3 is 13 residues long. The CDR3 coding sequence is TGCGCCAGCAGCCGGGACAGGGTAGCGGTGCAGTACTTC. This encodes CASSRDRVAVQYF.

The genes are TRBV5-1 and TRBJ2-3, with 11 bases lining up with TRBD2. With V trimmed by 3 bases and J by 3 bases, 15 bases remained unmatched. The CDR3 totals 19 residues. In germline, CDR1 is SGHRS, CDR2 YFSETQ. In DNA, the CDR3 is TGCGCCAGCAGCTCCCCAATAGCGGGGGGGCCGATGACTACAGATACGCAGTATTTT. Translated, it gives CASSSPIAGGPMTTDTQYF.

The V and J genes are TRBV13 and TRBJ2-1, with TRBD1 matching over 11 bases. Germline CDR1 reads PRHDT; CDR2 reads FYEKMQ (reference sequence). The CDR3 runs to 16 residues. Unmatched junction bases numbered 5, after V lost 4 bases and J lost 3 bases. The CDR3 loop is CASSSGQGALYNEQFF. DNA of the CDR3: TGTGCCAGCAGCTCAGGACAGGGGGCCCTCTACAATGAGCAGTTCTTC.